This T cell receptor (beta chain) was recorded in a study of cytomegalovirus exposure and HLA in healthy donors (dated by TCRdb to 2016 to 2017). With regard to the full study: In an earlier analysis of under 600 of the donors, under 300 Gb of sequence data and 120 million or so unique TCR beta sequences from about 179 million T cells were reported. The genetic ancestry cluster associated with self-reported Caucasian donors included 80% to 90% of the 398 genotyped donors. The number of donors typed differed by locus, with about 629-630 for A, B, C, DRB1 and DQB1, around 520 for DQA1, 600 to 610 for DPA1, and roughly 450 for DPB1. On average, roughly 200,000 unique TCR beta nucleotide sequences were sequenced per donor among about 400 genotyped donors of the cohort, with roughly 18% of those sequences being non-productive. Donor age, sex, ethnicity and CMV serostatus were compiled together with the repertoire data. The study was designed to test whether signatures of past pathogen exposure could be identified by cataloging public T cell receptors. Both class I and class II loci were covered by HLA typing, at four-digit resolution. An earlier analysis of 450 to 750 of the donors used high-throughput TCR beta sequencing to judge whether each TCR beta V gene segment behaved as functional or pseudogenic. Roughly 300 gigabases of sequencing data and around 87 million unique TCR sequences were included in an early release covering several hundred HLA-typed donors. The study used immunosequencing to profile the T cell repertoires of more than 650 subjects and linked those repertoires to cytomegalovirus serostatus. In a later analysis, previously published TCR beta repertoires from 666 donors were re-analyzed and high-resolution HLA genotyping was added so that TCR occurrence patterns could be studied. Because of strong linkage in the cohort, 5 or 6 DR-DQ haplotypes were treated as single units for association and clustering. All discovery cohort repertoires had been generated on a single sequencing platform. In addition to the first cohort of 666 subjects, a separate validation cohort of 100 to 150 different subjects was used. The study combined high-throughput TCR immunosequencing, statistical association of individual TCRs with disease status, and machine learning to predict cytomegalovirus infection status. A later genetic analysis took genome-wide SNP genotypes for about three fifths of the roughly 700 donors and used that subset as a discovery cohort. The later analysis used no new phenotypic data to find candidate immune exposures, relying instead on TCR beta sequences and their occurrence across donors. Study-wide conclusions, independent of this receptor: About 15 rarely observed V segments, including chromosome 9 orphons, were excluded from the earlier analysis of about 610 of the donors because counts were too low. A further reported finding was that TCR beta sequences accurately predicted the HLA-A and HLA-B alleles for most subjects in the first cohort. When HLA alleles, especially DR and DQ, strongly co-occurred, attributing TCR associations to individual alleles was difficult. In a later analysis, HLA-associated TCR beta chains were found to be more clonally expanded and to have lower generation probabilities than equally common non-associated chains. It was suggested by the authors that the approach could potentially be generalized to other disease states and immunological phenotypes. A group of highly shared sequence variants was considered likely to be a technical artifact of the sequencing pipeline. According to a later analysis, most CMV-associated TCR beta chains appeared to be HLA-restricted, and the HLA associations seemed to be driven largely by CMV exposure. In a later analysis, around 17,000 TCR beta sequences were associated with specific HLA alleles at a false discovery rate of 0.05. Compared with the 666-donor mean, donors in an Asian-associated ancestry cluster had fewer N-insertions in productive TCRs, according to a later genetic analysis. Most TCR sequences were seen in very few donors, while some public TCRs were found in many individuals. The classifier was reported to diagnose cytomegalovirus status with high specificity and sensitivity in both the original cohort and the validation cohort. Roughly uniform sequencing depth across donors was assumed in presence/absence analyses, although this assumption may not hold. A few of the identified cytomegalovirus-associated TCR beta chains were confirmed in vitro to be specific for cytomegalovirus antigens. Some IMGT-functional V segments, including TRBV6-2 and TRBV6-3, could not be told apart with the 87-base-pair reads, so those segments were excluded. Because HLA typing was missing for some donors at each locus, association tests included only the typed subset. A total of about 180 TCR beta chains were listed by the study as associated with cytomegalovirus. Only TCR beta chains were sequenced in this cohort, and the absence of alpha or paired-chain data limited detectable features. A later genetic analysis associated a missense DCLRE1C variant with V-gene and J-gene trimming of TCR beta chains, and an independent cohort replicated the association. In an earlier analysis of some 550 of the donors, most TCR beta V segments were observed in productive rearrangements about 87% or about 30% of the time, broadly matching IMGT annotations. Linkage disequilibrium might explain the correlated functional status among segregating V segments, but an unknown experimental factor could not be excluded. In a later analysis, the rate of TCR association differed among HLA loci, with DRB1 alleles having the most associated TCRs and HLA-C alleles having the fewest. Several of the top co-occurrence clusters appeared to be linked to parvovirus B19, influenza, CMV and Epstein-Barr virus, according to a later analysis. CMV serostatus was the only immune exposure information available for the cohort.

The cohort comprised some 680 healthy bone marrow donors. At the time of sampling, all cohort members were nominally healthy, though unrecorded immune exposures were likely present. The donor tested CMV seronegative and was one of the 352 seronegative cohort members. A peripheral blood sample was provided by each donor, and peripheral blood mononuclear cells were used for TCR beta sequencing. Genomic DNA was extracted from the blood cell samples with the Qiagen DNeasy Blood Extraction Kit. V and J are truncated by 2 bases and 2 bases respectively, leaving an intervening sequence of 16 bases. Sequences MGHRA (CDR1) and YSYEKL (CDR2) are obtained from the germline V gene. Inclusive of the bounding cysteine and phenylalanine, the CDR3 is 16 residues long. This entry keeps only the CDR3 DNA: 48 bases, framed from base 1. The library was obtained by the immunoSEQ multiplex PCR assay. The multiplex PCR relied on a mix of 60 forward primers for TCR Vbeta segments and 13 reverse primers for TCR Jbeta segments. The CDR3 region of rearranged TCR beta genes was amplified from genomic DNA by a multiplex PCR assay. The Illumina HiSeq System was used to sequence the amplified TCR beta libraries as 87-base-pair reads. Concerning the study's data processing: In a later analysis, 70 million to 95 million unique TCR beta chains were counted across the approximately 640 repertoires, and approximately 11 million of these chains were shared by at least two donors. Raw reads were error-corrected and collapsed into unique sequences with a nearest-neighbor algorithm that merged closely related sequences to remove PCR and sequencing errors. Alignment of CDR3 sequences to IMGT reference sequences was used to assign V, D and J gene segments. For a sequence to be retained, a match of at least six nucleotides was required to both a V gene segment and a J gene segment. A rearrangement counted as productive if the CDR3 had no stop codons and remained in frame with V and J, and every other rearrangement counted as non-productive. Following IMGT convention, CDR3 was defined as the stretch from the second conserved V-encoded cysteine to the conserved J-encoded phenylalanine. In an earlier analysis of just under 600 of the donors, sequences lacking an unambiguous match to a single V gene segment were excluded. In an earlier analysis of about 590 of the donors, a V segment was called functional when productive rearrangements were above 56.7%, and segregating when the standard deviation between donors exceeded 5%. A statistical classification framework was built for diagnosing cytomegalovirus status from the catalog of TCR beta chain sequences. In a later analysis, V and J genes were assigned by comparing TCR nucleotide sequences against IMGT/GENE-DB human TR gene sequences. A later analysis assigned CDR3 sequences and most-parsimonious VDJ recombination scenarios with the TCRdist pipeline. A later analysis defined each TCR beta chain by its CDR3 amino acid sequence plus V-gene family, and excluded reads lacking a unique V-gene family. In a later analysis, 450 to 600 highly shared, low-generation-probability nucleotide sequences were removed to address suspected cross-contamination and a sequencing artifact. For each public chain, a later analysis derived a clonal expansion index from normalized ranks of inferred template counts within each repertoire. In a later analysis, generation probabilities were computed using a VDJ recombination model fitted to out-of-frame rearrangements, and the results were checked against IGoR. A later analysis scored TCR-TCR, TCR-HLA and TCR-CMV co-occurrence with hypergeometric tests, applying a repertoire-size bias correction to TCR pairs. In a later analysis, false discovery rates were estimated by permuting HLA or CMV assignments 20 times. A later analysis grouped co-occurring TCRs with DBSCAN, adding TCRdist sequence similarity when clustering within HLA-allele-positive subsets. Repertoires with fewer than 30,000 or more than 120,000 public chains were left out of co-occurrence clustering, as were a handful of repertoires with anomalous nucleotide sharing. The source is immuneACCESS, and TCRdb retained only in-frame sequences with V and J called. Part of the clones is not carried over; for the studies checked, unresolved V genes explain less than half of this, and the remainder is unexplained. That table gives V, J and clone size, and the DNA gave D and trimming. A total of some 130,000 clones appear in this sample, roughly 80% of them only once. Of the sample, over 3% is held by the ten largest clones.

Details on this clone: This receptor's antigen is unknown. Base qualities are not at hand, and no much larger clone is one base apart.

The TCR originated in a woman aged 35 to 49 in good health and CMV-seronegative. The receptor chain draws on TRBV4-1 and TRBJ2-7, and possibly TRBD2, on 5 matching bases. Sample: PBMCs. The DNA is TGCGCCAGCAGCCAAAACCTTGGCAGCGGTACCTACGAGCAGTACTTC. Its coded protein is CASSQNLGSGTYEQYF.